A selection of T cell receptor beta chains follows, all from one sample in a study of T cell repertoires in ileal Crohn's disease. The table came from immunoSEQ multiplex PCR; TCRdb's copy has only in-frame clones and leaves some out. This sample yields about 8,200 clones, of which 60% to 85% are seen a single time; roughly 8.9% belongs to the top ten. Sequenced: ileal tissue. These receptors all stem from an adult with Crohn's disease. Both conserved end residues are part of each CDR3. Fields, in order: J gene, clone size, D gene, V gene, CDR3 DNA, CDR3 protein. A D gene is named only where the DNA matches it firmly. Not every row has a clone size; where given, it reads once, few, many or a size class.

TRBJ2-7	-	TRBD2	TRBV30	TGTGCCTGGGGGGGACTAGCGGGGGCGAGGTACTTC	CAWGGLAGARYF
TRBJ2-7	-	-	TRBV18	TGTGCCAGCTCACCCCTAACAGACTACGAGCAGTACTTC	CASSPLTDYEQYF
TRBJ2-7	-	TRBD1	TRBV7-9	TGTGCCAGCAGCCCGACAGGGGTCGAGCAGTACTTC	CASSPTGVEQYF
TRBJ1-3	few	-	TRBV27	TGTGCCAGCATGAGGGGGGGGGTGGGCAACACCATATATTTT	CASMRGGVGNTIYF
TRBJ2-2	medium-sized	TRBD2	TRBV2	TGTGCCAGCGCCTACCGGACTAGCGGGGGCCTGAACACCGGGGAGCTGTTTTTT	CASAYRTSGGLNTGELFF
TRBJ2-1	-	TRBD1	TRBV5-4	TGTGCCAGCAGCCTTTTATGGACAGGCGCGGAAGAGCAGTTCTTC	CASSLLWTGAEEQFF
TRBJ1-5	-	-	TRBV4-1	TGCGCCAGCAGTCCAAAAGTTGACTACTCCCAACAGCCCCAGCATTTT	CASSPKVDYSQQPQHF
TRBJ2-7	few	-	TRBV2	TGTGCCAGCAGGCAGGACTCCTACGAGCAGTACTTC	CASRQDSYEQYF
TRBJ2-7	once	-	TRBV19	TGTGCCAGTAGTATAGGAACAGGGACCTACGAGCAGTACTTC	CASSIGTGTYEQYF
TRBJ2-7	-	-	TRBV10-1	TGCGCCAGAGCCCCACTGACTGCTGGGGGCTTCGGCGAGCAGTACTTC	CARAPLTAGGFGEQYF
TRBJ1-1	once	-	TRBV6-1	TGTGCCAGCAGTGAAGGGGGCAGACGGGAAGCTTTCTTT	CASSEGGRREAFF
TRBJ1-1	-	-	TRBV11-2	TGTGCCAGCAGCTTAGCCACAGGCAGGAACACTGAAGCTTTCTTT	CASSLATGRNTEAFF
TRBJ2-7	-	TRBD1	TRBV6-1	TGTGCCAGCAGTGAGAATCGGCGTCGGACAGGGAGTTTGGGCGAGCAGTACTTC	CASSENRRRTGSLGEQYF
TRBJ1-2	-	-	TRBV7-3	TGTGCCAGCAGACTTATACAGGGTCCCCAGCCCTATGGCTACACCTTC	CASRLIQGPQPYGYTF
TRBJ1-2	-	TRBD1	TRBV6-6	TGTGCCAGCAGTCCCACAGGGGAGTATGGCTACACCTTC	CASSPTGEYGYTF
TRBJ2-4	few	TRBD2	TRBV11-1	TGTGCCAGCAGCCGGGGACTAGCGGACCTCACGGCCAAAAACATTCAGTACTTC	CASSRGLADLTAKNIQYF
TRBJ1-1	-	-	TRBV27	TGTGCCAGCAGTTTATCGTTCCTGTACACTGAAGCTTTCTTT	CASSLSFLYTEAFF
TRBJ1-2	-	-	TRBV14	TGTGCCAGCAGTCCGGGGGTTTCCTATGGCTACACCTTC	CASSPGVSYGYTF
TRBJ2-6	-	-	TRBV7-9	TGTGCCAGCAGCTTCGCTGGGGCCAACGTCCTGACTTTC	CASSFAGANVLTF
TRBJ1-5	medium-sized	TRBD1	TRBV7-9	TGTGCCAGCAGCGGCAGGACAGGGGACAGCAATCAGCCCCAGCATTTT	CASSGRTGDSNQPQHF
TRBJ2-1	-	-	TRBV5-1	TGCGCCAGCACCCCCGGGGTAGCGGCTTACAATGAGCAGTTCTTC	CASTPGVAAYNEQFF
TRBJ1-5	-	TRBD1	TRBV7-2	TGTGCCAGCAGCCCCTACCCGGGACAGACTATTAATCAGCCCCAGCATTTT	CASSPYPGQTINQPQHF
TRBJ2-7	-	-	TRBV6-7	TGTGCCAGCACCCCTACCGGCCTAATCCGGGCCTACGAGCAGTACTTC	CASTPTGLIRAYEQYF
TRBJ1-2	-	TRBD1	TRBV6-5	TGTGCCAGCAGTTACGGGGCAGGGGGCAACTATGGCTACACCTTC	CASSYGAGGNYGYTF
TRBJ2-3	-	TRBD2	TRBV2	TGTGCCAGCAGTGGGTCTAGCGGGGGGGGTACAGATACGCAGTATTTT	CASSGSSGGGTDTQYF
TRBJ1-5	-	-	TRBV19	TGTGCCAGTCTAGGTTTGAATTCGGGCAATCAGCCCCAGCATTTT	CASLGLNSGNQPQHF
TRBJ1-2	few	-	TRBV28	TGTGCCAGCAGTCCTTTTGCGGGGATTGGCTACACCTTC	CASSPFAGIGYTF
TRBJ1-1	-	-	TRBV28	TGTGCCTCCTTCGGGTGGGGACTGATGAACACTGAAGCTTTCTTT	CASFGWGLMNTEAFF
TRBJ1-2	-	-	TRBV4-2	TGTGCCAGCAGCCAAGCGGGGTTAGCTAACTATGGCTACACCTTC	CASSQAGLANYGYTF
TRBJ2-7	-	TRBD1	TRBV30	TGTGCCTGGAGTGGAGGGACAGGGGGGCAGTACTTC	CAWSGGTGGQYF
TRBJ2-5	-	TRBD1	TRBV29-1	TGCAGCGTTACAGGGGGCGCTAAAGAGACCCAGTACTTC	CSVTGGAKETQYF
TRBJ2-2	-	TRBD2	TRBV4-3	TGCGCCAGCAGCCAAGAGTTTCGACTAGCGGGGAGGGAGCTGTTTTTT	CASSQEFRLAGRELFF
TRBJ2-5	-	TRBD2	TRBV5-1	TGCGCCAGCAGCCCAGCGGGGGGGCTCCAAGAGACCCAGTACTTC	CASSPAGGLQETQYF
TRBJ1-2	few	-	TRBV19	TGTGCCAGCGCTCCTCGAACGAGAGACTATGGCTACACCTTC	CASAPRTRDYGYTF
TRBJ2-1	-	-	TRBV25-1	TGTGCCAGCAGTGAATTAAACAATGAGCAGTTCTTC	CASSELNNEQFF
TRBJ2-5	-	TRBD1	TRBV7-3	TGTGCCAGCAGCGCTGGACAGGGAGAGACCCAGTACTTC	CASSAGQGETQYF
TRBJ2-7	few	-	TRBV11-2	TGTGCCAGCAGCCCCCTCGTTGGAGGGTACTACGAGCAGTACTTC	CASSPLVGGYYEQYF
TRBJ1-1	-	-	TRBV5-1	TGCGCCAGCAGCTTGAGAACCACAGGGCTGAACACTGAAGCTTTCTTT	CASSLRTTGLNTEAFF
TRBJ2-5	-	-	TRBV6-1	TGTGCCAGCAGTGAAGCGCCTCGGGCGGGCGCCCAGTACTTC	CASSEAPRAGAQYF
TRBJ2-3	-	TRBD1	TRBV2	TGTGCCAGCCGACAGGGCTCAGATACGCAGTATTTT	CASRQGSDTQYF
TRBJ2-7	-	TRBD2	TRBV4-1	TGCGCCAGCAGCCTCGAGCGAACTAGCGACGAGCAGTACTTC	CASSLERTSDEQYF
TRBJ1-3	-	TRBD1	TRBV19	TGTGCCAGTAGTACGACAGGGGTCGGAAACACCATATATTTT	CASSTTGVGNTIYF
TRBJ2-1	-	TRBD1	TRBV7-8	TGTGCCAGCAGCCGAAGTGAGGGGGCGTACAATGAGCAGTTCTTC	CASSRSEGAYNEQFF
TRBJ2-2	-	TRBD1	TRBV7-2	TGTGCCAGCAGCCAGGCCAGGGGGAAGCTGTTTTTT	CASSQARGKLFF
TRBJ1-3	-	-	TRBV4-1	TGCGCCAGCAGCCAAGATCCGGTCACCTCTGGAAACACCATATATTTT	CASSQDPVTSGNTIYF
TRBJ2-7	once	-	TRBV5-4	TGTGCCAGCAACGAGGGGGGGGGCTCCTACGAGCAGTACTTC	CASNEGGGSYEQYF
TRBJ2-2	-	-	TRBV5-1	TGCGCCAGCAGCTGGGGCGGAAAGAACACCGGGGAGCTGTTTTTT	CASSWGGKNTGELFF
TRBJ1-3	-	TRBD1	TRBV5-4	TGTGCCAGCAGCTCAGGGACAGGAGGGACTGGAAACACCATATATTTT	CASSSGTGGTGNTIYF
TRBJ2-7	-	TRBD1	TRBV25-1	TGTGCCACAGACAGGGATGGCTACGAGCAGTACTTC	CATDRDGYEQYF
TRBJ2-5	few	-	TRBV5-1	TGCGCCAGCAGCAAGGGACTCCAAGAGACCCAGTACTTC	CASSKGLQETQYF
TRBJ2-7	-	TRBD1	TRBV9	TGTGCCAGCAGCGTAGAGGGGCAGGGGGCGGACGAGCAGTACTTC	CASSVEGQGADEQYF
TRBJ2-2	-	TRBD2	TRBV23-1	TGCGCCCCCGGGGGGGACGGGGAGCTGTTTTTT	CAPGGDGELFF
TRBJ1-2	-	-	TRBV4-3	TGCGCCAGCAGCCAAGATCCCCCAGGGTCGGGCGGCTACACCTTC	CASSQDPPGSGGYTF